The 29 T cell receptor beta chains reported below all come from one sample, sequenced in a study of human T cells and chemical hapten exposure. Sample time point: patch test 3, about 24 weeks after DPC sensitization. The treatment: therapeutic diphenylcyclopropenone sensitization with weekly scalp DPC. TCRdb re-analysed the RACE reads in MiXCR, keeping a single row per CDR3 protein. The data contain about 76,000 distinct CDR3 sequences, 13% of them singletons. The input for sequencing was whole blood, taken in connection with sensitization to the hapten diphenylcyclopropenone (DPC). These receptors came from a woman aged 50 to 60 with alopecia areata. Some clones in this sample may be carry-over from other donors' samples.

This clonotype was picked up many times. The chain is built from TRBV7-8 and TRBJ1-1; 10 bases are shared with TRBD1. Losses at the gene ends were 6 bases for V and 4 bases for J; bases not matched to a gene: 5. Germline-derived CDR1 and CDR2 are SGHVS and FQNEAQ. The length of the CDR3 is 14 residues. CDR3 bases: TGTGCCAGCAGAGCCGGGACAGGGGTCACTGAAGCTTTCTTT. Translation: CASRAGTGVTEAFF.

This clonotype was counted only a few times. This sequence joins TRBV4-2 and TRBJ2-2; 7 nucleotides align to TRBD1. Unmatched junction bases numbered 7, after V lost 0 bases and J lost 9 bases. The CDR3 extends over 15 amino acids. Germline values: CDR1 LGHNA, CDR2 YNFKEQ. The CDR3 nucleotides read TGTGCCAGCAGCCAAGACGGGACAGAGAGCAGGGAGCTGTTTTTT. It is translated as CASSQDGTESRELFF.

With regard to this clonotype: One base away lies a much larger clone, so this may be a sequencing read error. CDR3 coding DNA: TGCGCCAGCAGGGAGGCGACAGACCGCGACGAGCAGTACTTC. Translated, it gives CASREATDRDEQYF. The V gene is TRBV5-1, the J gene TRBJ2-7; D is possibly TRBD1 or TRBD2 (5 bases each). Germline CDR1 reads SGHRS; CDR2 reads YFSETQ. The CDR3 spans 14 residues. V lost 5 bases to trimming and J lost 5 bases, with 17 bases between them.

In regard to this clonotype: This sequence may be a read error, since a much larger clone differs from it by one base. The genes are TRBV21-1 and TRBJ2-7; the D segment call TRBD1 is taken from the table without a DNA check. TRBV21-1 is a documented pseudogene. CDR3 size: 16 residues. CDR3 region: CASIKQRFKGAYEQYF. The CDR3 DNA reads TGTGCCAGCATCAAACAGCGGTTTAAGGGGGCCTACGAGCAGTACTTC.

This clonotype has ten or more counts. V and J are TRBV12-3 or TRBV12-4 and TRBJ2-7, with D possibly matching TRBD1 (6 bases). The CDR3 has 13 amino acids. V dropped 6 bases and J dropped 4 bases, with 13 bases sitting between them. CDR3 bases: TGTGCCAGCAGAAGTGGACAGACTTACGAGCAGTACTTC. It encodes CASRSGQTYEQYF.

Ten or more counts support this clonotype. The chain carries TRBV12-3 or TRBV12-4 and TRBJ2-1; a weak D match, TRBD1 (5 bases). V was pared by 6 bases and J by 7 bases, with 10 bases between. The CDR3 sequence is 12 residues long. CDR3 sequence (DNA): TGTGCCAGCAGGATGGGGCTAAATGAGCAGTTCTTC. Translated, it gives CASRMGLNEQFF.

The chain carries TRBV20-1 and TRBJ1-1; TRBD1 might be the D (6 bases). CDR1 and CDR2 from the germline V gene are DFQATT and SNEGSKA (reference sequence). The length of the CDR3 is 14 residues. V shed 0 bases and J shed 1 base, with 9 bases lying between them. Here the CDR3 DNA reads TGCAGTGCTAGAGATGACAGGTGGAACACTGAAGCTTTCTTT. It encodes CSARDDRWNTEAFF.

The rearrangement joins TRBV6-4 to TRBJ1-5; weak D call: TRBD1 (6 bases). The germline V gene has CDR1 MRHNA and CDR2 SNTAGT. V lost 5 bases to trimming and J lost 5 bases, with 16 bases between them. The CDR3 extends over 15 amino acids. CDR3 sequence: CASSTELGADQPQHF. CDR3 coding DNA: TGTGCCAGCAGTACTGAACTGGGGGCGGATCAGCCCCAGCATTTT.

This sequence joins TRBV6-6 and TRBJ2-1; D call uncertain. The germline gives CDR1 MNHNY, CDR2 SVGAGI (reference sequence). Deletions cut 3 bases from V and 10 bases from J, with 13 bases between. The CDR3 spans 13 residues. CDR3: CASSYVTAGEQFF. DNA of the CDR3: TGTGCCAGCAGTTATGTTACCGCAGGCGAGCAGTTCTTC.

This clonotype was picked up a small number of times. V and J are TRBV6-6 and TRBJ1-2, with 12 bases fitting TRBD1. From germline, CDR1 is MNHNY and CDR2 SVGAGI (reference sequence). This CDR3 has 14 amino acids. Trimming at V came to 6 bases and at J to 4 bases, leaving 3 bases not matched to a gene. In nucleotides, the CDR3 is TGTGCCAGCAGCCGGGGACAGGGGGCCTATGGCTACACCTTC. Protein: CASSRGQGAYGYTF.

The chain employs TRBV30 and TRBJ1-1; TRBD1 aligns across 11 bases. This CDR3 region has 14 residues. Trimming removed 3 bases from V and 4 bases from J; junction bases left unmatched: 4. Germline-derived CDR1 and CDR2 are GTSNPN and SVGIG (reference sequence). This CDR3 reads CAWRGQGEGTEAFF. CDR3 DNA: TGTGCCTGGAGGGGACAGGGGGAGGGCACTGAAGCTTTCTTT.

This clonotype was detected many times. The chain couples TRBV9 to TRBJ2-2, with 10 bases lining up with TRBD2. Germline V gene data show CDR1 as SGDLS and CDR2 as YYNGEE. J lost 7 bases, V lost 7 bases, and 7 bases had no gene match. The CDR3 contains 14 residues. The CDR3 loop is CASAPSGRSGELFF. CDR3 bases: TGTGCCAGCGCCCCTAGCGGGAGAAGCGGGGAGCTGTTTTTT.

Ten or more counts support this clonotype. The DNA for the CDR3 is TGTGCCAGCAGCCAACCCGGACAGGGAAACTATAATTCACCCCTCCACTTT. Encoded protein: CASSQPGQGNYNSPLHF. The V call is TRBV14, the J call TRBJ1-6; 8 bases are shared with TRBD1. CDR1 and CDR2 from the germline V gene are SGHDN and FVKESK. The CDR3 is made up of 17 amino acids. V was pared by 2 bases and J by 3 bases, with 6 bases of the junction left unmatched.

This clonotype was counted only a few times. The V and J genes are TRBV9 and TRBJ2-3, with a possible D match to TRBD2 (5 bases). The CDR3 consists of 16 residues. From germline, CDR1 is SGDLS and CDR2 YYNGEE. With 4 bases removed from V and 0 bases from J, the gap between germline ends came to 15 bases. CDR3 DNA sequence: TGTGCCAGCAGCTATAGTTTAACGGGGAGCACAGATACGCAGTATTTT. Protein sequence: CASSYSLTGSTDTQYF.

This clonotype was found many times. The genes are TRBV10-3 and TRBJ1-4, with D possibly matching TRBD1 (6 bases). CDR1 and CDR2 from the germline V gene are ENHRY and SYGVKD. The CDR3 consists of 17 residues. Trimming took 0 bases from V and 6 from J, leaving 17 bases between them. The CDR3 region has the DNA TGTGCCATCAGTGAGTCATGGACAGACCGGGGGTATGAAAAACTGTTTTTT. This sequence encodes CAISESWTDRGYEKLFF.

The sample holds a few counts of this clonotype. One junction end disagrees with the germline gene, perhaps due to a read error. V is TRBV20-1 and J is TRBJ2-1, with D perhaps assigned TRBD1 or TRBD2 (5 bases each). Germline values: CDR1 DFQATT, CDR2 SNEGSKA (reference sequence). This CDR3 spans 15 amino acids. The CDR3 coding sequence is TGCAGTGCTAGAACCGGGACCGGCACCTACAATGAGCTGTTCTTC. It translates to CSARTGTGTYNELFF.

This clonotype has ten or more counts. This sequence joins TRBV29-1 and TRBJ1-1; D gene uncertain. The length of the CDR3 is 13 residues. From germline, CDR1 is SQVTM and CDR2 ANQGSEA. Trimming shortened V by 4 bases and J by 4 bases, and 13 bases separated the two germline ends. The CDR3 region has the DNA TGCAGCGTTGTCAGTCGGGAGGGCACTGAAGCTTTCTTT. Its protein product is CSVVSREGTEAFF. The whole variable domain, remainder taken from reference TRBV29-1 and TRBJ1-1, is SAVISQKPSRDICQRGTSLTIQCQVDSQVTMMFWYRQQPGQSLTLIATANQGSEATYESGFVIDKFPISRPNLTFSTLTVSNMSPEDSSIYLCSVVSREGTEAFFGQGTRLTVV.

This clonotype occurred a few times. The genes are TRBV11-2 and TRBJ2-2; possible D gene TRBD2, 5 bases. Trimming took off 5 bases at V and 7 bases at J, with 17 bases between the two ends. Per the germline V gene, CDR1 is SGHAT and CDR2 is FQNNGV. The CDR3 covers 15 residues. CDR3: CASSRERGILGELFF. The CDR3 DNA follows: TGTGCCAGCAGCCGCGAGAGAGGGATTCTCGGGGAGCTGTTTTTT.

This clonotype occurred a few times. The rearrangement joins TRBV19 to TRBJ2-1; 12 nucleotides agree with TRBD2. From germline, CDR1 is LNHDA and CDR2 SQIVND (reference sequence). Trimming at V came to 4 bases and at J to 9 bases, leaving 10 bases not matched to a gene. The CDR3 covers 16 residues. Written as DNA, the CDR3 is TGTGCCAGTAGTAAAGTCAGGACTAGCGGGATAAGTGAGCAGTTCTTC. This codes for CASSKVRTSGISEQFF.

The V and J genes are TRBV19 and TRBJ2-1; D gene uncertain. Germline CDR1 reads LNHDA; CDR2 reads SQIVND (reference sequence). Trimming took off 9 bases at V and 12 bases at J, with 12 bases between the two ends. The CDR3 contains 10 residues. The CDR3 bases are TGTGCCAGCACTAAGGGTAGGCAGTTCTTC. Its protein product is CASTKGRQFF.

This clonotype has just a few counts. The chain uses TRBV29-1 and TRBJ1-1; D unresolved. With 4 bases removed from V and 1 base from J, the gap between germline ends came to 10 bases. Germline loops: CDR1 SQVTM, CDR2 ANQGSEA. The CDR3 has 13 amino acids. CDR3 in amino acids: CSVALLENTEAFF. For the CDR3, the DNA is TGCAGCGTTGCCCTTTTGGAGAACACTGAAGCTTTCTTT.

This clonotype was observed many times. J is TRBJ2-5 and V is TRBV29-1, with 8 bases that match TRBD1. V gave up 7 bases and J gave up 4 bases; unmatched junction bases: 5. The germline V gene has CDR1 SQVTM and CDR2 ANQGSEA. The CDR3 length is 12 residues. CDR3 in amino acids: CSAGQGAETQYF. CDR3 in DNA: TGCAGCGCAGGACAGGGAGCAGAGACCCAGTACTTC.

The chain links TRBV7-6 to TRBJ2-3, with D perhaps TRBD2 (5 bases). Trimming removed 5 bases at V and 2 bases at J, with 11 bases between. The germline V gene has CDR1 SGHVS and CDR2 FNYEAQ. The CDR3 has 14 residues. The CDR3 region is CASSPRVTTDTQYF. CDR3 nucleotides: TGTGCCAGCAGCCCGAGGGTGACCACAGATACGCAGTATTTT.

This chain links TRBV25-1 with TRBJ2-3; TRBD2 matches 12 bases. V shed 2 bases and J 2 bases; nucleotides not matched to a gene: 2. Germline V lookup: CDR1 MGHDK, CDR2 SYGVNS. The CDR3 runs to 16 residues. The CDR3 region is CASSEGLAGLTDTQYF. The CDR3 DNA sequence: TGTGCCAGCAGTGAAGGACTAGCGGGACTCACAGATACGCAGTATTTT.

This chain joins TRBV3-1 and TRBJ2-2, with no clear D. Germline values: CDR1 LGHDT, CDR2 YNNKEL (reference sequence). Trimming removed 1 base from V and 1 base from J, with 4 bases in between. The CDR3 totals 14 residues. The chain's CDR3 is CASSQGLNTGELFF. CDR3 sequence (DNA): TGTGCCAGCAGCCAAGGCTTGAACACCGGGGAGCTGTTTTTT. Full variable domain (missing parts from reference TRBV3-1 and TRBJ2-2): DTAVSQTPKYLVTQMGNDKSIKCEQNLGHDTMYWYKQDSKKFLKIMFSYNNKELIINETVPNRFSPKSPDKAHLNLHINSLELGDSAVYFCASSQGLNTGELFFGEGSRLTVL.

This clonotype was counted only a few times. DNA of the CDR3: TGCAGTGCTAGAGAGCGGGAGGGACTAGCCAAAAACATTCAGTACTTC. This translates into CSAREREGLAKNIQYF. The chain links TRBV20-1 to TRBJ2-4, with 9 bases lining up with TRBD2. In germline, CDR1 is DFQATT, CDR2 SNEGSKA (reference sequence). V was pared by 0 bases and J by 0 bases, with 3 bases of the junction left unmatched. This CDR3 spans 16 amino acids.

In its sample, this clonotype was seen a few times. This chain joins TRBV7-9 and TRBJ2-7; maybe TRBD2 (6 bases). This CDR3 spans 14 amino acids. V lost 1 base to trimming and J lost 5 bases, with 12 bases between them. Germline V gene lookup returns CDR1 SEHNR and CDR2 FQNEAQ (reference sequence). The CDR3 coding sequence is TGTGCCAGCAGCTTAGGGCGGGACCGGAACGAGCAGTACTTC. This translates into CASSLGRDRNEQYF.

Concerning this clonotype itself: A much more abundant neighbour one base away suggests this may be a read error. This chain joins TRBV5-4 and TRBJ2-1; TRBD2 matches 7 bases. This CDR3 has 16 amino acids. Germline CDR1 SGHNT, CDR2 YYREEE (reference sequence). Written as DNA, the CDR3 is TGTGCCGGCAGCTTGGTTTTGGCTAGCGGACACAATGAGCAGTTCTTC. As protein: CAGSLVLASGHNEQFF.

The chain is built from TRBV12-3 or TRBV12-4 and TRBJ2-1; D call uncertain. The CDR3 extends over 16 amino acids. V was trimmed by 3 bases and J by 0 bases, leaving 12 bases between them. The CDR3 is CASSFETRASYNEQFF. The CDR3 DNA is TGTGCCAGCAGTTTTGAAACGCGAGCCTCCTACAATGAGCAGTTCTTC.